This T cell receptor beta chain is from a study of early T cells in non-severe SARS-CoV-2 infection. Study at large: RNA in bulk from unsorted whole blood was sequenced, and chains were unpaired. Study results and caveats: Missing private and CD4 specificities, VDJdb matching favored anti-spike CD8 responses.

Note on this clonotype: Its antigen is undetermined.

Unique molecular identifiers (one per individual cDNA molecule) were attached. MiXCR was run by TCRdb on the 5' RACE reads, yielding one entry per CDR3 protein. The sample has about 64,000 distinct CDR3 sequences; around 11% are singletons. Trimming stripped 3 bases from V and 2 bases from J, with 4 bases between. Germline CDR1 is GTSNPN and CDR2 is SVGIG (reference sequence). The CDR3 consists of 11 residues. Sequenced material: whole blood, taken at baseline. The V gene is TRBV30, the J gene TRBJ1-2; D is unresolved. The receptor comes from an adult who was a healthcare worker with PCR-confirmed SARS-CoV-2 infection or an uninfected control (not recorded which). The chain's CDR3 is CAWRGNYGYTF. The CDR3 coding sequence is TGTGCCTGGAGGGGAAACTATGGCTACACCTTC.